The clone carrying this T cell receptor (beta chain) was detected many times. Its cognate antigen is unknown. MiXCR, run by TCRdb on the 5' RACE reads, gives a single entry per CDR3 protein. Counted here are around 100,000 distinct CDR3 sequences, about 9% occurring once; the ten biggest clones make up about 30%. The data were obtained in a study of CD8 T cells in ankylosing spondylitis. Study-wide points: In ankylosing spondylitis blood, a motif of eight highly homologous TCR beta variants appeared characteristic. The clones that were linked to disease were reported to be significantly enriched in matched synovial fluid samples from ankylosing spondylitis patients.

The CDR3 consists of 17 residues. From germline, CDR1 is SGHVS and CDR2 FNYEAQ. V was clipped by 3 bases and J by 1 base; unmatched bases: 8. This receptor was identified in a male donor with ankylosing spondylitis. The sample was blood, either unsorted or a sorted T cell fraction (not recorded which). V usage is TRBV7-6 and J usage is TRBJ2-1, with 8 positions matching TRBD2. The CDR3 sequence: CASSFRAGGGSYNEQFF. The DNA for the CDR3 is TGTGCCAGCAGCTTCAGGGCGGGAGGAGGATCCTACAATGAGCAGTTCTTC.